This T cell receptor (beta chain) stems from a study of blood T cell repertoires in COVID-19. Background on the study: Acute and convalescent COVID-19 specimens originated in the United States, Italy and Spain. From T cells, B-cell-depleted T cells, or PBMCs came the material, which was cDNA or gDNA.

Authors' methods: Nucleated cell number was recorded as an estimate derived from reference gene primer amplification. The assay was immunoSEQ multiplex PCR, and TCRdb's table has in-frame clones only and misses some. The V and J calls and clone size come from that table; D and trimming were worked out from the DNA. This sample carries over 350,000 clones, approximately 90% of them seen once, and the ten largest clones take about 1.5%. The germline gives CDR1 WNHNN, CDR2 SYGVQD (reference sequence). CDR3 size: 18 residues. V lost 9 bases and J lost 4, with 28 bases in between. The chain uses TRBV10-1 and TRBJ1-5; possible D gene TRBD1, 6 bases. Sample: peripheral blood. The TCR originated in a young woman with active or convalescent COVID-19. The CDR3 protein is CARVAIKQGCHKNQPQHF. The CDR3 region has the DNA TGCGCCAGAGTAGCTATTAAACAGGGTTGCCACAAAAATCAGCCCCAGCATTTT.